This TCR beta chain was recorded in a study of shared clonotypes between healthy human individuals (dated by TCRdb to 2020 to 2021). For context, the study as a whole: The cohort included three men and a couple of women between 18 and 49 years of age. For each donor, CD4 naive and CD4 memory were each given three plates, CD8 naive was given two plates, and CD8 memory was given one plate. The study deeply sequenced blood TCR repertoires of five healthy adults to estimate repertoire size and the extent of clonotype sharing between individuals. To increase sequencing depth and limit assay-specific biases, TCR repertoire library preparation and sequencing were carried out by different laboratories using diverse techniques. Per donor, leukapheresis produced somewhere between about 0.94 and 9.5 billion PBMCs.

About this clone itself: Its antigen remains undetermined. Per-nucleotide qualities are absent, and no much larger clonotype sits a single base away.

Trimming leaves V shorter by 6 bases and J shorter by 4 bases, with the junction holding 5 bases beyond the gene matches. The CDR3 covers 15 residues, taking in both the cysteine and the phenylalanine. Only the CDR3 portion is preserved as DNA: 45 bases, with reading frame beginning at the first base. CDR1 and CDR2 were assigned from the germline V gene as WSHSY and SAAADI. TCR CDR3 regions were amplified from genomic DNA by multiplex PCR using the deep immunoSEQ assay. Extracted genomic DNA from each cell subset was distributed evenly across all wells of several immunoSEQ 96-well plates, and each plate was treated as a replicate. For sorted subsets, approximately 190 ng of genomic DNA, equivalent to around 29,000 T cell genomes, went into each replicate PCR. Purified libraries were quantified with a Qubit 3.0 fluorometer, sized on a Bioanalyzer 2100, and re-quantified with the KAPA Library Quantification kit. Every immunoSEQ 96-well plate was sequenced on a separate single-read 150-cycle Illumina NextSeq 550 flow cell. The paper's data handling went like this. Because the immunoSEQ output held only junctional sequences and lacked quality scores, the filtering could not match the filtering applied to full-length reads. To assign V/J genes and CDR3, sequences were annotated against IMGT germline references using PyIR, a Python wrapper for IgBLAST v1.9. Reads with weak V/J assignments (E-value above 1e-6), missing CDR3, stop codons, out-of-frame junctions, or ambiguous translated residues were removed. V3J clonotypes were defined by identical inferred V gene, J gene, and CDR3 amino acid sequence. To compute the percentage overlap between repertoires, the number of shared unique clonotypes was divided by the size of the smaller repertoire. Richness of each repertoire was evaluated using RTK rarefaction, the Chao1 estimator, and Recon v2.1 estimates of unobserved clonotypes. OLGA was used to compute generation probabilities for all TCRbeta clonotypes that the gDNA method yielded from a few donors. Not all clones reach the TCRdb copy of this immuneACCESS table, which keeps in-frame sequences only. Checked studies attribute under half of the gap to unresolved V genes and leave the rest unexplained. That table gives V, J and clone size, and the DNA gave D and trimming. Within this sample are 1.5 million to 2.5 million clones, with about 95% of them counted one time only. The biggest ten clones account for roughly 1% of the sample.

CD8 naive samples were obtained by positive selection for CCR7 among CD45RO-negative cells, yielding a CD45RA+CCR7+ population from which TemRA cells were excluded. Donors were healthy HIV-negative adults with no recently reported acute infections or vaccinations. Every donor was a Caucasian adult living in Nashville, Tennessee, USA. Blood was collected by leukapheresis, and PBMCs were isolated by Ficoll-Histopaque density gradient centrifugation and then cryopreserved in liquid nitrogen vapor phase. Analytical flow cytometry was used to check the purity and quantity of every magnetically sorted T cell population. Each sorted fraction had its genomic DNA isolated and then quantified by UV absorbance on a Nanodrop 2000c. General study outcomes and caveats: Sharing across a few donors was observed for approximately 4.6% of naive CD4, under 4% of naive CD8, roughly 2.4% of memory CD4, and 0.4% of memory CD8 clonotypes. Higher generation probabilities were observed for clonotypes shared by all four sorted-subset donors than for non-shared clonotypes. Pairwise subsampling led to the expectation that sequencing depth would affect the degree of clonotype sharing among donors. Rarefaction of sorted-subset datasets indicated incomplete sequencing despite the large sequencing depth. Only blood was sampled, and tissue TCR repertoires likely differ from those in blood. The small number of donors limited the genetic and exposure-history diversity represented. Larger estimated clonotype richness was generally found for naive subsets than for memory subsets.

Sequenced sample: naive CD8+ T cells sorted from blood. The sample's cell subset or site label is to be understood as: CD45RA+CCR7+. The chain joins TRBV10-2 to TRBJ1-5, with 11 bases matching TRBD1. The receptor comes from a man younger than 35 in good health. The nucleotide sequence reads as follows: TGCGCCAGCAGGTCCGGGACAGGGGGAAATCAGCCCCAGCATTTT. Its protein product is CASRSGTGGNQPQHF.